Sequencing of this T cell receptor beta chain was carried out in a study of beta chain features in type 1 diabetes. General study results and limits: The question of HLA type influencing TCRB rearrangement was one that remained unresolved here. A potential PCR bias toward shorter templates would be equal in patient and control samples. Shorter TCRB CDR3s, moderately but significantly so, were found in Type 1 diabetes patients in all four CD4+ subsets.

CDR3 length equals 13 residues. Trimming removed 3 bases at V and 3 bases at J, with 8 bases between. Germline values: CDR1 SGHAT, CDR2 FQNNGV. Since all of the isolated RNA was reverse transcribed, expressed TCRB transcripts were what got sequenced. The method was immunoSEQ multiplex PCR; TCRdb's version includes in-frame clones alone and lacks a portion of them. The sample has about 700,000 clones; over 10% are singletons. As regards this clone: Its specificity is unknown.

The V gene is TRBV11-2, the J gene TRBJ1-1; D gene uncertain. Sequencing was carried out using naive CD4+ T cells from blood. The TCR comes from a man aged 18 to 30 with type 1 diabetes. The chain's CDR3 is CASSFLRDTEAFF. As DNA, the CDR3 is TGTGCCAGCAGCTTTTTAAGGGACACTGAAGCTTTCTTT.